This T cell receptor (beta chain) was identified in a study of blood T cell repertoires in COVID-19. For the study at large: T cells, B-cell-depleted T cells, or PBMCs supplied cDNA or gDNA.

Original handling: Reference gene primer amplification yielded estimated nucleated cell counts. The data were produced by immunoSEQ multiplex PCR, yet TCRdb's version contains in-frame clones alone and is incomplete. Clonal size and the V and J genes are those of that table, whereas D and trimming came from the DNA. The top ten clones hold 9.2% of a sample with 150,000 or so clones, about 79% of them seen once. Ages ranged from about 18 to 89 years, with residence in under 25 US areas. Germline values: CDR1 LGHNT, CDR2 FRNRAP. There are 14 residues in the CDR3. V gave up 4 bases and J gave up 4 bases, with 13 bases separating them.

The chain joins TRBV12-5 to TRBJ1-1; D may be TRBD1 (6 bases). This TCR was sampled from a man aged 45-65 years who had recovered from COVID-19. The sample taken for sequencing was PBMCs or T cells enriched from blood (not recorded which). DNA for the CDR3: TGTGCTAGTGGTTGGGGGGGCCGAGGCACTGAAGCTTTCTTT. This sequence encodes CASGWGGRGTEAFF.